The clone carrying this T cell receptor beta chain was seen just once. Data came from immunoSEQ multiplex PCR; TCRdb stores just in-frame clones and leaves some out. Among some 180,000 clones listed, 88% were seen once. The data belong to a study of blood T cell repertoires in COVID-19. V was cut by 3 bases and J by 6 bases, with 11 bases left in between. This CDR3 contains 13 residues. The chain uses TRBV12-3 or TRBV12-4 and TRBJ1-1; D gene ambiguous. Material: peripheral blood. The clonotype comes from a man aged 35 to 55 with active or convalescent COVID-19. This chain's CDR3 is CASSFERASEAFF. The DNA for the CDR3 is TGTGCCAGCAGTTTTGAACGCGCGTCTGAAGCTTTCTTT.